Included here is one T cell receptor (beta chain) sequence, with context. This record comes from a study of blood T cell repertoires in COVID-19. The J segment lost 2 bases and the V segment lost 0 bases, leaving 4 bases of the junction unmatched. CDR3 length equals 15 residues. The germline CDR1 and CDR2 sequences are SGHDT and YYEEEE. This table comes from immunoSEQ multiplex PCR, and its TCRdb copy is limited to in-frame clones, with some not included. The sample records 50,000 to 55,000 clones, about 90% being singletons. Sequencing was done on a sample of peripheral blood. The chain recombines TRBV5-6 with TRBJ1-2, with TRBD1 identical over 7 bases. This clonotype originated in a human donor with active COVID-19. The donor label of this sample is uncertain. The CDR3 DNA follows: TGTGCCAGCAGCTTGGTGACAGGGCTAAACTATGGCTACACCTTC. Amino acid sequence: CASSLVTGLNYGYTF.